Presented here are 12 T cell receptor beta chains from one specimen sequenced in a study of blood T cell repertoires in COVID-19. Only in-frame clones appear in the TCRdb table, and some are missing; sequencing was by immunoSEQ multiplex PCR. This table has more than 250,000 clones, around 86% appearing once. The sample taken for sequencing was peripheral blood. The receptor set was obtained from a man in his fifties with active or convalescent COVID-19.

J is TRBJ1-1 and V is TRBV18; 7 bases agree with TRBD1. From germline, CDR1 is KGHSH and CDR2 LQKENI. The CDR3 length is 15 residues. V shed 2 bases, J shed 5 bases, and the junction held 8 bases outside the gene matches. This chain's CDR3 is CASSPSNRGGTEAFF. The CDR3, as DNA: TGTGCCAGCTCACCATCGAACAGGGGAGGAACTGAAGCTTTCTTT.

There are a few counts of this clone. The chain recombines TRBV18 with TRBJ1-2; no clear D gene. The CDR3 has 14 amino acids. The V end lost 3 bases, the J end lost 8 bases, and 16 bases lay between the germline ends. Germline V lookup: CDR1 KGHSH, CDR2 LQKENI. In DNA form, the CDR3 reads TGTGCCAGCTCACCCATGGCCGAGACGGGAGGCTACACCTTC. This gives the protein CASSPMAETGGYTF.

The rearrangement uses TRBV4-2 and TRBJ2-7, with TRBD1 matching 11 bases. The CDR3 runs 18 residues. Germline CDR1 reads LGHNA; CDR2 reads YNFKEQ. Losses at the gene ends were 2 bases for V and 6 bases for J; bases not matched to a gene: 15. The CDR3 DNA reads TGTGCCAGCAGCCAACCGGACAGGGGGCTGGGTTCGCGAATCGAGCAGTACTTC. Protein product: CASSQPDRGLGSRIEQYF.

This chain connects TRBV27 to TRBJ2-7, with 9 bases matching TRBD1. This CDR3 comprises 17 residues. Germline CDR1 MNHEY, CDR2 SMNVEV (reference sequence). V lost 5 bases, J lost 3 bases, and 14 bases stayed unmatched. DNA for the CDR3: TGTGCCAGCAGTGCCTCTCACGGGACAGGGAAATACTACGAGCAGTACTTC. It encodes CASSASHGTGKYYEQYF.

V gene TRBV19 combines with J gene TRBJ2-7; 12 nucleotides align to TRBD1. The length of the CDR3 is 15 residues. Looked up from germline, CDR1 is LNHDA and CDR2 is SQIVND (reference sequence). Losses at the gene ends were 3 bases for V and 6 bases for J; bases not matched to a gene: 6. The CDR3 nucleotides read TGTGCCAGTAGTATTAAGGGACAGGGGGCCATCGAGCAGTACTTC. This codes for CASSIKGQGAIEQYF.

In this sample, this clone turned up once. The V gene is TRBV21-1, the J gene TRBJ2-7; the tabulated D call, TRBD1, remains unverified against the DNA. TRBV21-1 is assigned pseudogene status. The CDR3 extends over 17 amino acids. The CDR3: CASNLGGGQGKAYEQYF. CDR3 in DNA: TGTGCCAGCAACCTAGGGGGGGGACAGGGCAAGGCCTACGAGCAGTACTTC.

The rearrangement uses TRBV4-2 and TRBJ1-5; 10 bases match TRBD1. The CDR3 totals 15 residues. V trimming: 2 bases; J trimming: 4 bases; junction bases outside the gene matches: 2. Per germline, CDR1 LGHNA and CDR2 YNFKEQ. The CDR3 DNA reads TGTGCCAGCAGCCAATCGGGACAGGGGAATCAGCCCCAGCATTTT. It yields the protein CASSQSGQGNQPQHF.

V and J are TRBV30 and TRBJ1-1; possible D gene TRBD1, 5 bases. Germline values: CDR1 GTSNPN, CDR2 SVGIG (reference sequence). Trimming removed 4 bases at V and 5 bases at J, with 14 bases between. This CDR3 is built from 13 residues. The CDR3 DNA sequence: TGTGCCTGGACGGCGGGGGGATGGACTGAAGCTTTCTTT. This translates into CAWTAGGWTEAFF.

This clone has a single count. The chain has TRBV10-1 and TRBJ2-1, with TRBD2 identical over 9 bases. From germline, CDR1 is WNHNN and CDR2 SYGVQD (reference sequence). The CDR3 consists of 17 residues. With 2 bases clipped from V and 5 bases from J, the junction kept 10 bases outside the gene matches. In DNA, the CDR3 is TGCGCCAGCAGTGAGCGGTGCCTAGCGGGGTGTAACAATGAGCAGTTCTTC. Translating it yields CASSERCLAGCNNEQFF.

The J gene is TRBJ2-7, the V gene TRBV10-2, with TRBD1 as a possible D gene (6 bases). The CDR3 has 14 amino acids. Germline V CDR1 and CDR2: WSHSY, SAAADI. The germline V and J ends were trimmed by 4 bases and 4 bases, with 14 bases remaining between them. The CDR3 is CASSATGTGYEQYF. The CDR3 nucleotides are TGCGCCAGCAGTGCTACAGGGACGGGGTACGAGCAGTACTTC.

The V and J genes are TRBV6-6 and TRBJ2-3, with 7 bases that match TRBD2. Germline CDR1 and CDR2: MNHNY and SVGAGI (reference sequence). V was clipped by 5 bases and J by 0 bases; unmatched bases: 5. This CDR3 contains 15 residues. This chain's CDR3 is CASSRGGGSTDTQYF. The DNA of the CDR3 is TGTGCCAGCAGTAGGGGCGGGGGTAGCACAGATACGCAGTATTTT.

The chain carries TRBV5-6 and TRBJ1-2, with 8 bases identical to TRBD1. V trimming: 2 bases; J trimming: 3 bases; junction bases outside the gene matches: 18. CDR1 is SGHDT and CDR2 is YYEEEE in the germline V gene. This CDR3 contains 19 residues. The CDR3 DNA sequence: TGTGCCAGCAGCTTACTTCTATTTCTAGGACAGGGCAACTACTATGGCTACACCTTC. Its translation: CASSLLLFLGQGNYYGYTF.